This T cell receptor (beta chain) came from a study of blood T cell repertoires in COVID-19. Study as a whole: Researchers got acute and convalescent COVID-19 samples from the United States, Italy and Spain. In each case, the material was cDNA or gDNA derived from T cells, B-cell-depleted T cells, or PBMCs.

Per the study methods: Reference gene primer amplification yielded estimated nucleated cell counts. Some clones are missing from TCRdb's copy, which holds only in-frame ones; the method was immunoSEQ multiplex PCR. The V and J calls and clone size were taken over from that table, and D and trimming were inferred from the DNA. The sample has fewer than 150,000 clones, 84% seen once; the top ten hold approximately 6.1%. This CDR3 has 13 residues. CDR1 and CDR2 from the germline V gene are MGHRA and YSYEKL. J was trimmed by 7 bases and V by 4 bases; bases with no gene match: 6. This clone was seen a single time.

The rearrangement uses TRBV4-1 and TRBJ1-2; 7 nucleotides align to TRBD1. Sequencing used peripheral blood. The TCR was taken from a human donor in a cohort sampled during active COVID-19. CDR3 sequence: CASSPDRDRGYTF. The CDR3 DNA follows: TGCGCCAGCAGCCCCGACAGGGACCGTGGCTACACCTTC.